This T cell receptor (beta chain) is from a study of CD8 T cells in Susac syndrome. Negative isolation yielded the CD8+ and CD4+ T cells, while FACS enriched the TEMRA cells. The RNA, about 0.5 to 1 ug, was put through reverse transcription using random hexamers. TCRdb re-called the immunoSEQ multiplex PCR reads through MiXCR, storing one row per CDR3 protein. The table lists more than 150,000 distinct CDR3 sequences, 90% to 95% of them singletons. CDR1 and CDR2 (germline): MNHEY, SMNVEV (reference sequence). The CDR3 contains 14 residues. V was cut by 6 bases and J by 0 bases, with 9 bases left in between.

Sequenced sample: CD4+ T cells from PBMCs. This clonotype was obtained from a human donor in good health. This sequence joins TRBV27 and TRBJ2-1, with D hard to call. For the CDR3, the DNA is TGTGCCAGCAGCCGCGATCCCTCCTACAATGAGCAGTTCTTC. Its protein product is CASSRDPSYNEQFF.